This T cell receptor beta chain was recorded in a study of Ad26.COV2.S vaccination and SARS-CoV-2 variants. This clone has just one count. Antigen unknown. Stated treatment: around 19 received Ad26.COV2.S at low or high dose, single or two shots; 5 received placebo; per-sample allocation not given. Sampling took place 63 days after the first vaccine or placebo injection. Ad26.COV2.S expressed prefusion-stabilized spike from the original Wuhan strain. The protocol was immunoSEQ multiplex PCR, while the TCRdb copy is restricted to in-frame clones and leaves out a portion. The sample contains 410,000 or so clones, about 90% of which appear only once. Germline V lookup: CDR1 KGHSH, CDR2 LQKENI. The CDR3 loop spans 15 amino acids. J was trimmed by 6 bases and V by 2 bases; bases with no gene match: 1. The study, taken as a whole, reports: Spike-specific TCR breadth was greater in vaccine than placebo recipients. Substantial breadth in spike-specific CD8+ and CD4+ T cell responses was reportedly seen after vaccination. TCR breadth and depth estimates may have understated total T cell responses.

The clonotype comes from a person between 18 and 60 years old who received the Ad26.COV2.S COVID-19 vaccine or a placebo. The specimen was peripheral blood, collected in a trial of Ad26.COV2.S vaccine versus placebo. The chain couples TRBV18 to TRBJ1-4; 12 nucleotides align to TRBD1. CDR3 region: CASSPGTGGDEKLFF. The CDR3 DNA is TGTGCCAGCTCACCAGGGACAGGGGGCGATGAAAAACTGTTTTTT.